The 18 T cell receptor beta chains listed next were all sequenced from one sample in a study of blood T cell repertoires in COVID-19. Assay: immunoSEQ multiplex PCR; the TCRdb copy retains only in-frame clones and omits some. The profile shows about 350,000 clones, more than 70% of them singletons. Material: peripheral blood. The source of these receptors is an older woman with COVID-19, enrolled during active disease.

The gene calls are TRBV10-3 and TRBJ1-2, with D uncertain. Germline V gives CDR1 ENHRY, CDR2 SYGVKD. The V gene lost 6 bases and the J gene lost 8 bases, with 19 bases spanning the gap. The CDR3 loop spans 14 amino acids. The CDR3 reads CAIRPETGRGGYTF. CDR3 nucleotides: TGTGCCATCAGGCCCGAAACGGGTAGAGGAGGCTACACCTTC.

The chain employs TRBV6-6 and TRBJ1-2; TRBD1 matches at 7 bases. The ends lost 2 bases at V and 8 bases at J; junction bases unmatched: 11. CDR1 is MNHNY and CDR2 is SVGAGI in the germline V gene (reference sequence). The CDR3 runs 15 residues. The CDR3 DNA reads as TGTGCCAGCAGTTACCAAACGGGACAGTCAGAGGGCTACACCTTC. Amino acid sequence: CASSYQTGQSEGYTF.

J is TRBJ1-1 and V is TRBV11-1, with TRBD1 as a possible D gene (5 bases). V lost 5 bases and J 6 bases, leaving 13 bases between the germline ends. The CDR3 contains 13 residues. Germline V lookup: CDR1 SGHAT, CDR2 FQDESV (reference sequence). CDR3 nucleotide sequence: TGTGCCAGCAGCCACAGGTCCTTGTCTGAAGCTTTCTTT. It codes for CASSHRSLSEAFF.

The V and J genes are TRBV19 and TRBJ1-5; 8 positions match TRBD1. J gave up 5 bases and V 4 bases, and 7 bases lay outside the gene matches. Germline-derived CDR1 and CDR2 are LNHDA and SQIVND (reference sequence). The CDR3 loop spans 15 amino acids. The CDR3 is CASSRQGRVDQPQHF. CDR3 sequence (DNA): TGTGCCAGTAGTAGACAGGGGAGGGTCGATCAGCCCCAGCATTTT.

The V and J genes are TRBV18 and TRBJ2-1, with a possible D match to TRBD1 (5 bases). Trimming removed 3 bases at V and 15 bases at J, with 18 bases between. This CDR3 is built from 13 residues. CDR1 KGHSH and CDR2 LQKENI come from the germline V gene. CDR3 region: CASSPQTDLGPFF. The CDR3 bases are TGTGCCAGCTCACCCCAAACAGATCTGGGGCCGTTCTTC. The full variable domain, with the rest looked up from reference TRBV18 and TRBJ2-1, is NAGVMQNPRHLVRRRGQEARLRCSPMKGHSHVYWYRQLPEEGLKFMVYLQKENIIDESGMPKERFSAEFPKEGPSILRIQQVVRGDSAAYFCASSPQTDLGPFFGPGTRLTVL.

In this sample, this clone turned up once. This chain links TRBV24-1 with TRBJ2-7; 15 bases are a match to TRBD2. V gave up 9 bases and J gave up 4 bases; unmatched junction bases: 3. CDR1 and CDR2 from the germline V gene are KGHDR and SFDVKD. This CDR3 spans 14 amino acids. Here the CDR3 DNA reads TGTGCCACCGGCGGGACTAGCGGGGGGTACGAGCAGTACTTC. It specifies CATGGTSGGYEQYF.

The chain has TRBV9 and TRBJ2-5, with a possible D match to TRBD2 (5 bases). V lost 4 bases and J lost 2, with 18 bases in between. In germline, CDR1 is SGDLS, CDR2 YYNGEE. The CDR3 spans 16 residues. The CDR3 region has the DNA TGTGCCAGCAGCCCACCCCACGCGGGCCGACAAGAGACCCAGTACTTC. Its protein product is CASSPPHAGRQETQYF.

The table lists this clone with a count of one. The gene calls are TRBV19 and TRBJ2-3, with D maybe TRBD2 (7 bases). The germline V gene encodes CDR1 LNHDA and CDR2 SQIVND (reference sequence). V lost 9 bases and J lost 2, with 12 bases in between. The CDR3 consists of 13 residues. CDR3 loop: CASIGGATDTQYF. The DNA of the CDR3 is TGTGCCAGCATAGGGGGGGCCACAGATACGCAGTATTTT. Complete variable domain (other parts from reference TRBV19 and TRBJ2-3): DGGITQSPKYLFRKEGQNVTLSCEQNLNHDAMYWYRQDPGQGLRLIYYSQIVNDFQKGDIAEGYSVSREKKESFPLTVTSAQKNPTAFYLCASIGGATDTQYFGPGTRLTVL.

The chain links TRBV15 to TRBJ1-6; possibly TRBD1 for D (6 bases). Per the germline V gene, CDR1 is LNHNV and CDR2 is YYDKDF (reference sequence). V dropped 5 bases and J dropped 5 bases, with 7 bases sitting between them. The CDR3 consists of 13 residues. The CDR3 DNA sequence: TGTGCCACCAGCCGGACAGATAATTCACCCCTCCACTTT. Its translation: CATSRTDNSPLHF.

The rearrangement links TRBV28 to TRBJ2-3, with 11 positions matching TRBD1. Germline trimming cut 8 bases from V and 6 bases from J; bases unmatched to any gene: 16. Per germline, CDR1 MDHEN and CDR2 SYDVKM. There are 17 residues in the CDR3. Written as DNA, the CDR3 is TGTGCCAGCGGGCGGACAGGGGGCCGTCCGCGTTGGGATACGCAGTATTTT. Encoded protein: CASGRTGGRPRWDTQYF.

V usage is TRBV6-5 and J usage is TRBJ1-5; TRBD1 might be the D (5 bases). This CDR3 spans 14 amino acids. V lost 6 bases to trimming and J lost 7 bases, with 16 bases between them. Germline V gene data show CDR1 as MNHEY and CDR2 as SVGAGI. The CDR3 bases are TGTGCCAGCAGCGAGCAGGGTAGTATCCAGCCCCAGCATTTT. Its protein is CASSEQGSIQPQHF.

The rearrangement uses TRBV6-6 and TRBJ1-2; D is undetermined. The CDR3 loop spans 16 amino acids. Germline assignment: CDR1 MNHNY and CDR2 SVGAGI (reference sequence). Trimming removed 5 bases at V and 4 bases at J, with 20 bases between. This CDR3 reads CASSQGLMRGSYGYTF. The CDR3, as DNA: TGTGCCAGCAGTCAAGGCCTTATGCGTGGGAGCTATGGCTACACCTTC.

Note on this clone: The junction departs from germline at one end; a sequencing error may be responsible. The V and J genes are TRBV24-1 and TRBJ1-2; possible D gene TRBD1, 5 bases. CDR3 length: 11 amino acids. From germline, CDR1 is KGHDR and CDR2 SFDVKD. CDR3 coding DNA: TGTGCCACCAATGATCCAGGGGGCTACACCTTC. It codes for CATNDPGGYTF.

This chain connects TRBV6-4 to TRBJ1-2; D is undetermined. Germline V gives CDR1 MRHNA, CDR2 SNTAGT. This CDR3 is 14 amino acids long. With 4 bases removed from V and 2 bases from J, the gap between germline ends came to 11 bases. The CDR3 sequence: CASSAVSGNYGYTF. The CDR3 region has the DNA TGTGCCAGCAGTGCTGTTTCGGGGAACTATGGCTACACCTTC.

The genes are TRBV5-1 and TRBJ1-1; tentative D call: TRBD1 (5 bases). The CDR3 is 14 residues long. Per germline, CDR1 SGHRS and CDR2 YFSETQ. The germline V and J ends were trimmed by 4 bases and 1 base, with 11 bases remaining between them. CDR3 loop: CASSAGPQNTEAFF. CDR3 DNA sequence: TGCGCCAGCAGCGCGGGACCGCAGAACACTGAAGCTTTCTTT.

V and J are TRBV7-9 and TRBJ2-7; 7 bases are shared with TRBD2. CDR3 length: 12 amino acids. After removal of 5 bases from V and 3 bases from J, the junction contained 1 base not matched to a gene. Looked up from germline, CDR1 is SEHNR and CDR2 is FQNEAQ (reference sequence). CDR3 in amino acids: CASSPGGYEQYF. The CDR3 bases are TGTGCCAGCAGCCCGGGGGGCTACGAGCAGTACTTC.

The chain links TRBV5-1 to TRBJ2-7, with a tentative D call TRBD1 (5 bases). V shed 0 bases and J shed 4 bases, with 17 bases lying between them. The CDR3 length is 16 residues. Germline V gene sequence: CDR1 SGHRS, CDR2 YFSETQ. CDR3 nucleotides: TGCGCCAGCAGCTTGGCCGTAGGGGTTCGCGAATACGAGCAGTACTTC. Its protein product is CASSLAVGVREYEQYF.

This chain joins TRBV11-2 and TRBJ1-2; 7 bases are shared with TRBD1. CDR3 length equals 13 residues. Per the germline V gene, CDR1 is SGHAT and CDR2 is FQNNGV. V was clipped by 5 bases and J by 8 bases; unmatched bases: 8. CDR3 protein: CASSRDRVSGYTF. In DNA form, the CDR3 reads TGTGCCAGCAGCCGCGACAGGGTCTCAGGCTACACCTTC.